The clone carrying this T cell receptor (beta chain) was seen repeatedly, ten times or more. A single record per CDR3 protein comes from TCRdb applying MiXCR to the 5' RACE reads. The sample comprises 510,000 or so distinct CDR3 sequences, about 16% of which are singletons, and roughly 0.42% rests with the top ten. The sample is drawn from a study of identical twins. Germline V gives CDR1 MGHRA, CDR2 YSYEKL. J lost 0 bases, V lost 3 bases, and 8 bases had no gene match. The CDR3 extends over 17 amino acids. These same data were also listed under a study on yellow fever vaccine responses in identical twins.

The clonotype comes from a woman younger than 35 in good health. The chain carries TRBV4-1 and TRBJ2-1; 7 positions agree with TRBD2. Sequenced material: CD4+ T cells sorted from blood. Here the CDR3 DNA reads TGCGCCAGCAGCCAGGAGGCGGGAGCACCCTCCTACAATGAGCAGTTCTTC. Translated, it gives CASSQEAGAPSYNEQFF.